These 15 T cell receptor beta chains originate from one sample sequenced in a study of blood T cell repertoires in COVID-19. The protocol was immunoSEQ multiplex PCR, while the TCRdb copy is restricted to in-frame clones and leaves out a portion. The data contain about 480,000 clones, about 88% of them singletons. The sequenced sample consisted of peripheral blood. These receptors were obtained from a man between 18 and 35 years old with COVID-19, enrolled during active disease.

The V and J genes are TRBV13 and TRBJ1-1; 8 bases agree with TRBD1. This CDR3 is 12 amino acids long. CDR1 is PRHDT, CDR2 FYEKMQ, per germline (reference sequence). V shed 8 bases and J 3 bases; nucleotides not matched to a gene: 2. CDR3 sequence reads: CASRTGYTEAFF. CDR3 bases: TGTGCCAGCCGGACAGGGTACACTGAAGCTTTCTTT.

This clone appeared many times. The CDR3: CASRPLGQGATNEKLFF. The DNA of the CDR3 is TGTGCCAGCAGACCCCTGGGACAGGGGGCGACTAATGAAAAACTGTTTTTT. J is TRBJ1-4 and V is TRBV7-9; 12 nucleotides align to TRBD1. The CDR3 has 17 residues. Germline V gene lookup returns CDR1 SEHNR and CDR2 FQNEAQ (reference sequence). V lost 6 bases and J lost 2; bases outside the gene matches: 7.

The gene calls are TRBV2 and TRBJ2-4, with 7 bases matching TRBD2. The CDR3 has 15 amino acids. CDR1 and CDR2 from the germline V gene are SNHLY and FYNNEI. With V trimmed by 7 bases and J by 0 bases, 6 bases remained unmatched. CDR3 coding DNA: TGTGCCAGCACTAGCGGTGATATAGCCAAAAACATTCAGTACTTC. It is translated as CASTSGDIAKNIQYF.

The table lists this clone with a count of one. The V and J genes are TRBV7-9 and TRBJ1-1, with D possibly being TRBD1 (6 bases). CDR3 length equals 13 residues. Germline V gene lookup returns CDR1 SEHNR and CDR2 FQNEAQ (reference sequence). Trimming pared 6 bases from V and 9 bases from J, leaving 17 bases between. This CDR3 is CASRFREGEQAFF. DNA of the CDR3: TGTGCCAGCAGGTTCAGGGAGGGGGAACAAGCTTTCTTT. The full variable domain, rest sourced from reference TRBV7-9 and TRBJ1-1, is DTGVSQNPRHKITKRGQNVTFRCDPISEHNRLYWYRQTLGQGPEFLTYFQNEAQLEKSRLLSDRFSAERPKGSFSTLEIQRTEQGDSAMYLCASRFREGEQAFFGQGTRLTVV.

The V gene is TRBV4-1, the J gene TRBJ2-7; 9 bases map to TRBD1. The V gene end was trimmed by 6 bases and the J gene end by 7 bases; junction bases not matched to a gene: 16. The CDR3 spans 16 residues. The germline CDR1 and CDR2 sequences are MGHRA and YSYEKL. In DNA form, the CDR3 reads TGCGCCAGCAGTCCAAGAGGTGGGGACAGGGTGGGAGAGCAGTACTTC. The encoded protein is CASSPRGGDRVGEQYF.

The chain carries TRBV27 and TRBJ1-6; 8 positions match TRBD1. The CDR3 is made up of 14 amino acids. Germline V lookup: CDR1 MNHEY, CDR2 SMNVEV (reference sequence). V shed 5 bases, J shed 9 bases, and the junction held 6 bases outside the gene matches. The chain's CDR3 is CASSRGQGISPLHF. The CDR3 nucleotides read TGTGCCAGCAGTCGCGGACAGGGAATTTCACCCCTCCACTTT.

The chain is built from TRBV11-2 and TRBJ2-2; TRBD1 agrees at 8 bases. V shed 5 bases and J 4 bases; nucleotides not matched to a gene: 6. CDR3 length: 15 residues. Germline assignment: CDR1 SGHAT and CDR2 FQNNGV. CDR3: CASSPRQGRTGELFF. The CDR3 DNA follows: TGTGCCAGCAGCCCAAGACAGGGGCGCACCGGGGAGCTGTTTTTT.

There are a few counts of this clone. This rearrangement joins TRBV5-4 to TRBJ2-1; TRBD2 is a possible D gene (6 bases). Deletions cut 0 bases from V and 6 bases from J, with 13 bases between. There are 15 residues in the CDR3. Germline CDR1 is SGHNT and CDR2 is YYREEE (reference sequence). The DNA of the CDR3 is TGTGCCAGCAGCTTGGCGGGGGTGGGCCTCAATGAGCAGTTCTTC. Amino acids: CASSLAGVGLNEQFF.

This chain links TRBV6-5 with TRBJ2-7; D not certain. The CDR3 contains 13 residues. V lost 6 bases and J lost 2, with 11 bases in between. Germline V lookup: CDR1 MNHEY, CDR2 SVGAGI. The CDR3 protein is CASRLIPAYEQYF. The CDR3 DNA reads as TGTGCCAGCAGACTAATTCCGGCCTACGAGCAGTACTTC.

The genes are TRBV5-1 and TRBJ2-7; D possibly corresponds to TRBD1 (6 bases). This CDR3 comprises 13 residues. The V gene's germline CDR1 is SGHRS and CDR2 YFSETQ. Between the trimmed V and J ends, which lost 4 bases and 3 bases, there was a span of 11 bases. The CDR3 here is CASSSTGLYEQYF. The DNA for the CDR3 is TGCGCCAGCAGCAGTACAGGGCTCTACGAGCAGTACTTC.

V gene TRBV4-2 combines with J gene TRBJ2-7; 10 nucleotides match TRBD2. Losses at the gene ends were 0 bases for V and 4 bases for J; bases not matched to a gene: 0. Germline assignment: CDR1 LGHNA and CDR2 YNFKEQ. This CDR3 region has 14 residues. The CDR3 DNA reads TGTGCCAGCAGCCAAGAGGGACTAGCGTACGAGCAGTACTTC. It translates to CASSQEGLAYEQYF.

Written as DNA, the CDR3 is TGTGCCAGCAGTTTGCCAGGCCGAAACGAGCAGTACTTC. It codes for CASSLPGRNEQYF. V gene TRBV28 combines with J gene TRBJ2-7; D not certain. The CDR3 spans 13 residues. From germline, CDR1 is MDHEN and CDR2 SYDVKM. Trimming stripped 3 bases from V and 5 bases from J, with 11 bases between.

V usage is TRBV29-1 and J usage is TRBJ1-2; no clear D gene. V shed 6 bases and J shed 8 bases, with 19 bases lying between them. Germline-derived CDR1 and CDR2 are SQVTM and ANQGSEA. This CDR3 is built from 13 residues. The CDR3 DNA reads TGCAGCGTGGAGGACGGAGATAGTGGCGGCTACACCTTC. It encodes CSVEDGDSGGYTF.

The chain carries TRBV2 and TRBJ2-6, with 7 positions matching TRBD2. Trimming took 7 bases from V and 4 from J; bases not matched to a gene: 7. The CDR3 spans 15 residues. Germline V lookup: CDR1 SNHLY, CDR2 FYNNEI. The CDR3 DNA reads as TGTGCCAGCAAGGAGGGAGGGACCGGGGCCAACGTCCTGACTTTC. This gives the protein CASKEGGTGANVLTF.

This chain joins TRBV7-3 and TRBJ2-6; 7 positions agree with TRBD1. The V and J ends lost 2 bases and 4 bases, in that order; junction bases with no gene match: 5. Germline assignment: CDR1 SGHTA and CDR2 FQGTGA. The CDR3 covers 16 residues. CDR3 protein: CASSLEGASGANVLTF. The CDR3 nucleotides read TGTGCCAGCAGCTTAGAGGGGGCATCAGGGGCCAACGTCCTGACTTTC.